The rows below give T cell receptor beta chains drawn from one sample of a study of OX40 agonist ivuxolimab in advanced cancers. Clones were read by immunoSEQ multiplex PCR, and TCRdb kept only the in-frame ones, dropping some. The data contain around 80,000 clones, around 84% of them singletons. Sequences were derived from CD4+ or CD8+ T cells sorted from blood, sampled in a trial of the OX40 agonist ivuxolimab. All receptors derive from an adult with an advanced solid tumor such as melanoma, head and neck, liver or kidney cancer. CDR3s include the opening cysteine and the closing phenylalanine or tryptophan. The order of the fields is J gene, clone size, D gene, V gene, CDR3 protein, CDR3 DNA. D genes are given only for firm matches. A row's size may be missing; if present it is once, few, many or a size class.

>TRBJ1-1|NA|NA|TRBV7-9
CASSSSTGTEAFF
TGTGCCAGCAGCTCATCAACGGGGACTGAAGCTTTCTTT
>TRBJ2-7|NA|NA|TRBV6-1
CASNRPDSTPYEQYF
TGTGCCAGCAACCGACCGGACAGTACCCCCTACGAGCAGTACTTC
>TRBJ2-6|NA|NA|TRBV11-2
CASSLGGQGSSGANVLTF
TGTGCCAGCAGCCTAGGTGGGCAGGGCAGCTCTGGGGCCAACGTCCTGACTTTC
>TRBJ1-5|NA|NA|TRBV28
CASSLDPMLGNQPQHF
TGTGCCAGCAGTTTAGATCCGATGTTGGGCAATCAGCCCCAGCATTTT
>TRBJ1-1|NA|NA|TRBV10-3
CAISESSASMNTEAFF
TGTGCCATCAGTGAGTCGTCTGCCTCCATGAACACTGAAGCTTTCTTT
>TRBJ1-2|once|NA|TRBV28
CASSLFPGKGYTF
TGTGCCAGCAGTTTATTCCCAGGGAAGGGCTACACCTTC
>TRBJ2-1|NA|TRBD1|TRBV5-1
CASSWDRLNEQFF
TGCGCCAGCAGCTGGGACAGGCTAAATGAGCAGTTCTTC
>TRBJ1-2|NA|TRBD1|TRBV19
CASSFQRDSSNYGYTF
TGTGCCAGTAGTTTTCAACGGGACAGTTCTAACTATGGCTACACCTTC
>TRBJ2-2|NA|NA|TRBV5-1
CASSLFEVPSYTGELFF
TGCGCCAGCAGCTTGTTCGAGGTCCCCTCCTACACCGGGGAGCTGTTTTTT
>TRBJ2-2|NA|NA|TRBV14
CASSSDTGELFF
TGTGCCAGCAGTTCAGACACCGGGGAGCTGTTTTTT
>TRBJ1-1|large|NA|TRBV15
CATSRDKTGNTEAFF
TGTGCCACCAGCAGAGATAAGACAGGGAACACTGAAGCTTTCTTT
>TRBJ1-2|few|TRBD1|TRBV7-6
CASSSHQGAPNYGYTF
TGTGCCAGCAGCTCGCACCAGGGGGCCCCTAACTATGGCTACACCTTC
>TRBJ1-2|NA|TRBD1|TRBV28
CASSTGQGNTYGYTF
TGTGCCAGCAGTACGGGACAGGGGAACACCTATGGCTACACCTTC
>TRBJ2-5|NA|NA|TRBV4-2
CASSQDLYNWETQYF
TGTGCCAGCAGCCAAGATCTTTATAACTGGGAGACCCAGTACTTC
>TRBJ1-1|once|NA|TRBV7-9
CASSFATPLEAFF
TGTGCCAGCAGCTTTGCCACCCCGCTTGAAGCTTTCTTT
>TRBJ1-5|NA|TRBD1|TRBV19
CASSLTGTGIQPQHF
TGTGCCAGTAGTCTGACCGGGACAGGGATACAGCCCCAGCATTTT
>TRBJ1-1|NA|NA|TRBV5-1
CASSLSPLVGGTEAFF
TGCGCCAGCAGCTTGAGCCCCCTGGTTGGCGGCACTGAAGCTTTCTTT
>TRBJ1-1|once|NA|TRBV30
CAWSRVPNTEAFF
TGTGCCTGGTCCAGGGTGCCGAACACTGAAGCTTTCTTT
>TRBJ1-2|few|TRBD1|TRBV28
CASSSPGTGGYGYTF
TGTGCCAGCAGTTCCCCCGGGACAGGGGGTTATGGCTACACCTTC
>TRBJ2-1|once|TRBD2|TRBV28
CASSVAGSSYNEQFF
TGTGCCAGCAGTGTAGCGGGGAGCTCCTACAATGAGCAGTTCTTC
>TRBJ2-3|NA|NA|TRBV28
CASSFPGSRNTQYF
TGTGCCAGCAGTTTTCCCGGAAGTCGGAATACGCAGTATTTT
>TRBJ2-2|NA|NA|TRBV10-1
CASSLSHDFSPTGELFF
TGCGCCAGCAGTCTATCCCACGACTTTTCCCCGACCGGGGAGCTGTTTTTT
>TRBJ1-2|NA|NA|TRBV2
CASSEDQGTFLVFRGYTF
TGTGCCAGCAGTGAAGATCAGGGGACATTCCTCGTCTTTAGGGGCTACACCTTC
>TRBJ1-5|NA|NA|TRBV27
CASSLISGQPQHF
TGTGCCAGCAGTTTAATATCGGGTCAGCCCCAGCATTTT
>TRBJ2-4|NA|NA|TRBV6-5
CASSYAQIGNIQYF
TGTGCCAGCAGTTACGCGCAAATCGGGAACATTCAGTACTTC
>TRBJ2-5|NA|NA|TRBV10-3
CAISRDYQETQYF
TGTGCCATCAGCAGGGACTACCAAGAGACCCAGTACTTC
>TRBJ2-3|NA|NA|TRBV11-2
CASSSHRAVDTQYF
TGTGCCAGCAGCTCACACCGAGCCGTAGATACGCAGTATTTT
>TRBJ2-2|NA|NA|TRBV28
CASSKTTGELFF
TGTGCCAGCAGTAAGACTACCGGGGAGCTGTTTTTT
>TRBJ1-2|once|NA|TRBV7-8
CASSLDGGGRAYGYTF
TGTGCCAGCAGCTTGGATGGTGGGGGGAGGGCCTATGGCTACACCTTC
>TRBJ1-2|NA|TRBD1|TRBV18
CASSPYRQGASDSWNYGYTF
TGTGCCAGCTCACCTTATAGACAGGGGGCATCGGACTCATGGAACTATGGCTACACCTTC
>TRBJ1-5|NA|NA|TRBV7-8
CASSSKQGNQPQHF
TGTGCCAGCAGTTCGAAGCAGGGCAATCAGCCCCAGCATTTT
>TRBJ2-2|NA|NA|TRBV7-9
CASSLGLLNTGELFF
TGTGCCAGCAGCTTGGGACTGTTGAACACCGGGGAGCTGTTTTTT
>TRBJ2-5|NA|NA|TRBV7-2
CASSLAPPRETQYF
TGTGCCAGCAGCTTAGCCCCACCTAGAGAGACCCAGTACTTC
>TRBJ1-5|NA|TRBD1|TRBV4-1
CASSQATGVQPQHF
TGCGCCAGCAGCCAAGCTACAGGGGTACAGCCCCAGCATTTT
>TRBJ1-1|NA|TRBD1|TRBV5-1
CASSTQTGGTEAFF
TGCGCCAGCAGCACCCAAACAGGGGGGACTGAAGCTTTCTTT
>TRBJ1-1|few|NA|TRBV7-9
CASSPDDLNTEAFF
TGCGCCAGCAGCCCTGACGACCTGAACACTGAAGCTTTCTTT
>TRBJ1-5|few|NA|TRBV5-1
CASSLGAGLDQPQHF
TGCGCCAGCAGCTTGGGGGCGGGGCTCGATCAGCCCCAGCATTTT
>TRBJ2-2|NA|NA|TRBV25-1
CASSSKLTGELFF
TGTGCCAGCAGCTCCAAGTTAACCGGGGAGCTGTTTTTT
>TRBJ1-5|NA|TRBD1|TRBV28
CASSWTGVGQPQHF
TGTGCCAGCAGCTGGACAGGGGTCGGTCAGCCCCAGCATTTT
>TRBJ2-5|NA|NA|TRBV21-1
CASSKGGWGGETQYF
TGTGCCAGCAGCAAAGGCGGCTGGGGAGGAGAGACCCAGTACTTC
>TRBJ2-1|NA|NA|TRBV6-4
CASSANGRGNYNEQFF
TGTGCCAGCAGCGCGAATGGGCGGGGTAATTACAATGAGCAGTTCTTC
>TRBJ2-5|NA|NA|TRBV7-9
CASSLIPEGTQYF
TGTGCCAGCAGCTTAATTCCCGAGGGGACCCAGTACTTC
>TRBJ2-2|NA|NA|TRBV7-2
CASSQYTGELFF
TGTGCCAGCAGCCAGTACACCGGGGAGCTGTTTTTT
>TRBJ1-1|NA|NA|TRBV28
CASSLRNTEAFF
TGTGCCAGCAGTCTGCGGAACACTGAAGCTTTCTTT
>TRBJ2-6|NA|TRBD1|TRBV14
CASSPDRVASGANVLTF
TGTGCCAGCAGCCCGGACAGGGTGGCTTCTGGGGCCAACGTCCTGACTTTC
>TRBJ1-5|NA|NA|TRBV10-3
CAITGAQNQPQHF
TGTGCCATCACGGGGGCTCAGAATCAGCCCCAGCATTTT